One TCR beta chain is described in this entry. This clone showed up just a few times. Which antigen it targets is not known. The record has no base qualities; no much larger clone is one base away. The record originates from a study of CD8+ T cells in alopecia areata (dated by TCRdb to the late 2010s). About the full investigation: The treated patients took part in an open-label pilot trial in which moderate-to-severe alopecia areata was treated with oral tofacitinib at 5 to 10 mg twice daily. Tofacitinib was given for 6 to 18 months, followed by 6 months of follow-up off drug to assess delayed response and recurrence. To study T cell clonal expansion in alopecia areata, the researchers applied high-throughput TCRbeta sequencing to both the C3H/HeJ mouse model and human patients. In humans, TCRbeta sequencing was performed on scalp tissue and on sorted CD4+ and CD8+ peripheral blood T cells from healthy controls and from patients with patchy or totalis/universalis alopecia areata. Biopsies were taken from tofacitinib-treated patients at baseline and again at 4 and 24 weeks into treatment, and several of those patients also had a later scalp biopsy. Scalp clonality was compared across normal scalp (n=4), patchy alopecia areata scalp (n=8), and alopecia totalis/universalis scalp (n=8). RNA came from the PAXgene miRNA kit for fixed scalp, the miRNeasy kit for PBMCs, and the RNeasy kit for mouse skin. TCRbeta CDR3 regions were amplified by immunoSEQ multiplex PCR using 35 Vbeta forward and 13 Jbeta reverse primers. General conclusions and limits of the study: Higher clonality and more expanded CD8+ clones were observed in lesional scalp than in normal scalp, particularly in alopecia totalis/universalis, a finding suggestive of antigenic drive. Scalp TCR repertoire analysis is complicated because resident alphabeta T cells in normal human skin are also sequenced, whereas mouse skin is dominated by gammadelta T cells. Shared TCR sequences between patients were less evident than in mice, which may be partly attributable to HLA diversity in the patient population.

CDR3 length: 16 amino acids, cysteine to phenylalanine. Only the CDR3 portion is preserved as DNA: 48 bases, with reading frame beginning at the first base. V lost 3 bases and J lost 3 bases; the stretch between them is 15 bases long. The CDR1 and CDR2 encoded by the germline V gene (reference sequence) are LNHDA and SQIVND. Library preparation employed the immunoSEQ multiplex PCR assay. To provide template for TCR sequencing, every sample had RNA extracted and reverse transcribed into cDNA. First-strand cDNA was synthesized with SuperScript III using a 2:1 mix of oligo-dT and random hexamers. A synthetic immune receptor repertoire was used to measure amplification bias, and any remaining bias was corrected computationally. Concerning the study's data processing: Raw reads were preprocessed for error removal, and CDR3 was defined according to IMGT conventions as running from the conserved cysteine to phenylalanine. Clonality was computed as 1 minus the Shannon entropy, with the entropy normalized by log2 of the number of productive unique TCRs. CD4 or CD8 identity of scalp clones was inferred by cross-referencing scalp TCRbeta sequences with sorted blood CD4 and CD8 repertoires. TCRdb's version of the immuneACCESS table is confined to in-frame rearrangements and falls short of the full clone set. An unresolved V gene accounts for under half of the shortfall where checked; the remainder is of unknown origin. V and J calls plus clone size are reproduced from that table; the DNA served to infer D and trimming. A total of under 75,000 clones appear in this sample, about 45% of them only once. Clones ranked in the top ten supply about a sixth of the sample.

The time point label on this specimen signifies: baseline before oral tofacitinib. Peripheral blood and lesional scalp punch biopsies were obtained from patients with alopecia areata. PBMCs were isolated by density centrifugation and stained for CD3, CD4 and CD8, and CD4+ and CD8+ T cells were sorted on a FACSAria. In this chain, TRBV19 is recombined with TRBJ1-5, with the D gene uncertain. The receptor was isolated from a human donor with alopecia areata. This material consisted of CD8+ T cells sorted from blood, taken at week 0. CDR3 sequence: CASSIPTGQINQPQHF. The DNA sequence follows: TGTGCCAGTAGTATCCCCACCGGGCAGATCAATCAGCCCCAGCATTTT.